This paragraph reports one T cell receptor beta chain. Its antigen is currently unknown. Primers: 60 Vbeta forward and 13 Jbeta reverse. The method was immunoSEQ multiplex PCR; TCRdb's version includes in-frame clones alone and lacks a portion of them. The repertoire consists of 100,000 or so clones, with about 74% occurring once and the leading ten covering around 5%. The sample belongs to a study of cytomegalovirus exposure and HLA in healthy donors. Points from the study as a whole: Being indistinguishable, some V segments were excluded, TRBV6-2 and TRBV6-3 among them.

The V end lost 1 base, the J end lost 0 bases, and 11 bases lay between the germline ends. CDR3 length: 17 residues. Germline assignment: CDR1 SGHTS and CDR2 YDEGEE. V is TRBV5-8 and J is TRBJ1-6; D is undetermined. The TCR was taken from a female donor in good health and CMV-seropositive. Material: PBMCs. The DNA for the CDR3 is TGTGCCAGCAGCTTGTTGGCAGCGAGCTCCTATAATTCACCCCTCCACTTT. Amino acids: CASSLLAASSYNSPLHF.